This TCR beta chain emerged from a study of blood T cell repertoires in COVID-19. Background on the study: Samples taken during acute and convalescent COVID-19 were collected in the United States, Italy and Spain. PBMCs, B-cell-depleted T cells, or T cells provided the cDNA or gDNA that made up the material.

Under the authors' procedure: Using reference gene primer amplification, nucleated cell counts were estimated. Profiled with immunoSEQ multiplex PCR; TCRdb holds only in-frame clones, not every one. For V, J and clone size, that table is used; D and trimming come from the DNA. This table has over 45,000 clones, about 81% appearing once. This CDR3 has 17 residues. V shed 4 bases and J 3 bases; nucleotides not matched to a gene: 7. CDR1 is SGHRS and CDR2 is YFSETQ in the germline V gene. The chain employs TRBV5-1 and TRBJ2-2, with 12 bases matching TRBD1. The receptor's source is a man between 65 and 80 years old with active COVID-19. The sample was peripheral blood. DNA of the CDR3: TGCGCCAGCAGCCAGGGACAGGGGGCGCAGGACACCGGGGAGCTGTTTTTT. This gives the protein CASSQGQGAQDTGELFF.